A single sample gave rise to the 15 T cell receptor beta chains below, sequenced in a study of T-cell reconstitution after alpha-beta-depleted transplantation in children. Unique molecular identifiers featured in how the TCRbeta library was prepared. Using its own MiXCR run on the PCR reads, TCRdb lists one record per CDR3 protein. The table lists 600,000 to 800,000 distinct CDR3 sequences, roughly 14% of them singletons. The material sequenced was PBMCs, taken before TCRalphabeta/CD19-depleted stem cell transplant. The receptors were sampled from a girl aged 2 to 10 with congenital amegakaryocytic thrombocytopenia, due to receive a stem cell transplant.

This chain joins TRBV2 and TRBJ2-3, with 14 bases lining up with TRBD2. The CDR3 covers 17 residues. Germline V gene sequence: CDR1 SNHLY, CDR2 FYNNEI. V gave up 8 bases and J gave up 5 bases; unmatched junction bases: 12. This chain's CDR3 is CASAREGTSGSVDTQYF. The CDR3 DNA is TGTGCCAGCGCCAGGGAAGGGACTAGCGGGAGTGTAGATACGCAGTATTTT. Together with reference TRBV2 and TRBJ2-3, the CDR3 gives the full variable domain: EPEVTQTPSHQVTQMGQEVILRCVPISNHLYFYWYRQILGQKVEFLVSFYNNEISEKSEIFDDQFSVERPDGSNFTLKIRSTKLEDSAMYFCASAREGTSGSVDTQYFGPGTRLTVL.

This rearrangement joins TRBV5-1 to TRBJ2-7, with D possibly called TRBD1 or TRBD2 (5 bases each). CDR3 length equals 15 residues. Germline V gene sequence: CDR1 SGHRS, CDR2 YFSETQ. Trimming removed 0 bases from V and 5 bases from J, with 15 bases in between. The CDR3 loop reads CASSLEVSGRDEQYF. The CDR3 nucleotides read TGCGCCAGCAGCTTGGAAGTGAGCGGCAGGGACGAGCAGTACTTC.

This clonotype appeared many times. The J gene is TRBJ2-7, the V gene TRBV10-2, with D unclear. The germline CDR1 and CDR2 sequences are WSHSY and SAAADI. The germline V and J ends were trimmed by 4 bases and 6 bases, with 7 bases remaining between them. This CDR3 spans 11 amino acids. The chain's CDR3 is CASSVSREQYF. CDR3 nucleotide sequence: TGCGCCAGCAGTGTATCGCGCGAGCAGTACTTC.

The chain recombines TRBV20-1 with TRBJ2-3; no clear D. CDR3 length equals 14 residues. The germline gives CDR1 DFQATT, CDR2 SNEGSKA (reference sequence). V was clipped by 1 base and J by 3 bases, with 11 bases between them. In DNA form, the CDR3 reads TGCAGTGCTAGAGCGCCAGTATTAACAGATACGCAGTATTTT. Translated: CSARAPVLTDTQYF.

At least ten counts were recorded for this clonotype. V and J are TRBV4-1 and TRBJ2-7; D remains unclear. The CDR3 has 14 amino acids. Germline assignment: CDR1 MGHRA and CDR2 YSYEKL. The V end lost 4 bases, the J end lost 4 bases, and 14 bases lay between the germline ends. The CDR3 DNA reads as TGCGCCAGCAGCCTAGATGGATCGGCGTACGAGCAGTACTTC. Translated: CASSLDGSAYEQYF.

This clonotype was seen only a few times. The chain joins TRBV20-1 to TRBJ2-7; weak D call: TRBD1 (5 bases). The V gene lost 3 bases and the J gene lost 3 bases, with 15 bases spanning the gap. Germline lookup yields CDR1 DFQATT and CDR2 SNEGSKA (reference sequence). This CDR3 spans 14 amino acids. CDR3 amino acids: CSARDTLLHYEQYF. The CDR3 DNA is TGCAGTGCTAGGGACACCCTACTCCACTACGAGCAGTACTTC.

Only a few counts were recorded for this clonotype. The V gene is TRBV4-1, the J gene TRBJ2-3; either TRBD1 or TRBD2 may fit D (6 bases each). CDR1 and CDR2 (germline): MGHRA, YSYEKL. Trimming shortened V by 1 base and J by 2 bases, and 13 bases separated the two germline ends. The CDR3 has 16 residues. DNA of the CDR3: TGCGCCAGCAGCCAAGTGGCGGGGACAACCACAGATACGCAGTATTTT. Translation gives CASSQVAGTTTDTQYF.

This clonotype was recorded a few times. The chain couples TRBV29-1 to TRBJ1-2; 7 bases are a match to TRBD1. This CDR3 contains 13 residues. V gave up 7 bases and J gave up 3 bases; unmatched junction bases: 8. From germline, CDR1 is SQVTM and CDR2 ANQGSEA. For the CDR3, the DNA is TGCAGCGCGACCACAGGGGTGGACTATGGCTACACCTTC. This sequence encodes CSATTGVDYGYTF.

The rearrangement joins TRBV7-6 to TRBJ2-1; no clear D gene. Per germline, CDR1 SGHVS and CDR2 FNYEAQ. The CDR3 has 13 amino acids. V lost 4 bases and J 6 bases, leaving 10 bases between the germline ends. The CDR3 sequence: CASSYQGPNEQFF. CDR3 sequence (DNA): TGTGCCAGCAGCTATCAAGGTCCCAATGAGCAGTTCTTC.

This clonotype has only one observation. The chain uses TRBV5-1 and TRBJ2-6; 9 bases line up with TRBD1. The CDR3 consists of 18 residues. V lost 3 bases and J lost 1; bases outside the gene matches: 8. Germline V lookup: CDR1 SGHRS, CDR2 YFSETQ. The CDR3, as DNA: TGCGCCAGCAGCTCACCCGGGGACAGGGTATCTGGGGCCAACGTCCTGACTTTC. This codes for CASSSPGDRVSGANVLTF.

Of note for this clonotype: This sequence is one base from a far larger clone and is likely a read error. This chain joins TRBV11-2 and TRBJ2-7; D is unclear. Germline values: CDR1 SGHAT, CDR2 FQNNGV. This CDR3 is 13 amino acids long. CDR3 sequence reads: CASSLYRSYEQHF. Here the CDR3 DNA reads TGTGCCAGCAGCTTATATCGGTCCTACGAGCAGCACTTC.

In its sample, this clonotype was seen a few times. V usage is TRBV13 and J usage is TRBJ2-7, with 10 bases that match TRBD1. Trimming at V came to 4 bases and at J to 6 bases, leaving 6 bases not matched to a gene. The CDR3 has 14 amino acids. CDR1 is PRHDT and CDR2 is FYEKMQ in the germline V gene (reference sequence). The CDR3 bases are TGTGCCAGCAGCTCGGGGACAGGGGACGGCGAGCAGTACTTC. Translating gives CASSSGTGDGEQYF.

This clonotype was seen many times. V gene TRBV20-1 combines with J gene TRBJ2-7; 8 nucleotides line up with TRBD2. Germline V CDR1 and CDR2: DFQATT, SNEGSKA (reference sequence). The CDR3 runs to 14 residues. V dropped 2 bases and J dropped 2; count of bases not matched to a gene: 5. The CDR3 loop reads CSARPGLEAYEQYF. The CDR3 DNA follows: TGCAGTGCTAGACCGGGACTAGAAGCCTACGAGCAGTACTTC.

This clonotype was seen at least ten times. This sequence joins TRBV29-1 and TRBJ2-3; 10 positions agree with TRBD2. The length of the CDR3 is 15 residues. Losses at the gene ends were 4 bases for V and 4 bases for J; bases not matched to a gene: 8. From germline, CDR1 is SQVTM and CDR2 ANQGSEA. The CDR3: CSVAVLAGESDTQYF. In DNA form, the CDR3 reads TGCAGCGTTGCGGTGCTAGCGGGAGAATCAGATACGCAGTATTTT.

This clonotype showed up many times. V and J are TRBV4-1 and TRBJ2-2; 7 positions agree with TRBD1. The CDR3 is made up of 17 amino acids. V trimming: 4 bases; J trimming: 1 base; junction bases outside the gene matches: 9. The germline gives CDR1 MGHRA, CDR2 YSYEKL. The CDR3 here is CASSLRLRGLNTGELFF. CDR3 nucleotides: TGCGCCAGCAGCCTTCGGTTAAGGGGGCTGAACACCGGGGAGCTGTTTTTT.